These 18 T cell receptor beta chains came from one sample sequenced in a study of T cell responses to AZD1222 COVID-19 vaccine (dated by TCRdb to the early 2020s). Explained via the paper, the time point label denotes: about 28 days (+/-7) after the second vaccine dose. In light of the paper, this sample's treatment or condition label describes: meningococcal conjugate vaccine given as trial control. Libraries were constructed by the immunoSEQ multiplex PCR assay. Entries here come from immuneACCESS through TCRdb and include only in-frame sequences with V and J called. Some clones fail to appear in such tables; in the studies checked, an unresolved V gene covers under half of the shortfall, and the cause of the remainder is unknown. In this sample the table shows over 70,000 clones, roughly 80% of which occur a single time. The ten biggest clones cover approximately 25% of the sample. Here the sequenced sample was peripheral blood, taken 28 days after the second dose of the MenACWY control vaccine. The receptors were gathered from an adult who received the MenACWY meningococcal vaccine as a control.

This chain links TRBV20-1 with TRBJ2-5; D is tentatively TRBD1 or TRBD2 (5 bases each). V was trimmed by 3 bases and J by 1 base, leaving 9 bases between them. This CDR3 has 13 amino acids. CDR1 DFQATT and CDR2 SNEGSKA come from the germline V gene (reference sequence). CDR3: CSASVGAQETQYF. The CDR3 DNA is TGCAGTGCTAGTGTCGGGGCCCAAGAGACCCAGTACTTC.

CDR3 DNA: TGTGCCAGCAGCTTATACGGCGGAACCTACGAGCAGTACTTC. It specifies CASSLYGGTYEQYF. V and J are TRBV7-3 and TRBJ2-7; D remains ambiguous. V lost 2 bases and J lost 2, with 10 bases in between. CDR1 and CDR2 from the germline V gene are SGHTA and FQGTGA. This CDR3 region has 14 residues. Full variable domain (missing parts from reference TRBV7-3 and TRBJ2-7): GAGVSQTPSNKVTEKGKYVELRCDPISGHTALYWYRQSLGQGPEFLIYFQGTGAADDSGLPNDRFFAVRPEGSVSTLKIQRTERGDSAVYLCASSLYGGTYEQYFGPGTRLTVT.

The chain recombines TRBV2 with TRBJ2-1; D might be TRBD2 (6 bases). Germline assignment: CDR1 SNHLY and CDR2 FYNNEI. CDR3 length: 16 amino acids. Trimming left V 4 bases short and J 5 bases short, with 18 bases between. CDR3: CASSVGGAGINNEQFF. CDR3 nucleotides: TGTGCCAGCAGTGTAGGAGGGGCAGGGATTAACAATGAGCAGTTCTTC.

This clone was observed a handful of times. This chain joins TRBV7-8 and TRBJ2-5; TRBD2 might be the D (7 bases). Trimming pared 3 bases from V and 1 base from J, leaving 18 bases between. The germline gives CDR1 SGHVS, CDR2 FQNEAQ. The CDR3 loop spans 17 amino acids. DNA for the CDR3: TGTGCCAGCAGCTTGGGGGTAGGGGGAGGGACCCAAGAGACCCAGTACTTC. As protein: CASSLGVGGGTQETQYF.

The chain carries TRBV5-1 and TRBJ2-7; tentatively, D is TRBD2 (5 bases). Trimming took 0 bases from V and 2 from J, leaving 9 bases between them. There are 14 residues in the CDR3. Germline CDR1 and CDR2: SGHRS and YFSETQ. CDR3 coding DNA: TGCGCCAGCAGCTTGGAGGGAGAACCCTACGAGCAGTACTTC. This codes for CASSLEGEPYEQYF.

The V gene is TRBV4-3, the J gene TRBJ1-1; tentatively, D is TRBD1 (5 bases). From germline, CDR1 is LGHNA and CDR2 YSLEER. This CDR3 has 13 amino acids. V lost 3 bases and J lost 3, with 8 bases in between. DNA for the CDR3: TGCGCCAGCAGCCAGCAGGGTTACACTGAAGCTTTCTTT. It codes for CASSQQGYTEAFF.

This clone has more than one count but fewer than ten. This chain connects TRBV2 to TRBJ1-4; D is unresolved. Germline V CDR1 and CDR2: SNHLY, FYNNEI. The CDR3 loop spans 16 amino acids. In DNA, the CDR3 is TGTGCAAGCCAGCCCTCCCCCGAGATCACTAATGAAAAACTGTTTTTT. As protein: CASQPSPEITNEKLFF.

The rearrangement joins TRBV30 to TRBJ1-6; TRBD1 is a possible D gene (5 bases). The CDR3 is 14 amino acids. Deletions cut 4 bases from V and 7 bases from J, with 14 bases between. Germline V CDR1 and CDR2: GTSNPN, SVGIG (reference sequence). In nucleotides, the CDR3 is TGTGCCTGGAACGATTTGGGGGTAAATTCACCCCTCCACTTT. This codes for CAWNDLGVNSPLHF.

V gene TRBV7-2 combines with J gene TRBJ2-1; 11 bases agree with TRBD2. CDR3 size: 16 residues. Germline CDR1 SGHTA, CDR2 FQGNSA. J was trimmed by 1 base and V by 6 bases; bases with no gene match: 5. This chain's CDR3 is CASRLTSGSSYNEQFF. In DNA, the CDR3 is TGTGCCAGCAGGCTAACTAGCGGGAGTTCCTACAATGAGCAGTTCTTC.

This rearrangement joins TRBV7-2 to TRBJ1-1; D not certain. The germline gives CDR1 SGHTA, CDR2 FQGNSA. V was pared by 5 bases and J by 4 bases, with 11 bases between. The CDR3 has 13 amino acids. Written as DNA, the CDR3 is TGTGCCAGCAGCCCCAGGCGGGTCACTGAAGCTTTCTTT. This gives the protein CASSPRRVTEAFF.

The chain carries TRBV9 and TRBJ1-3; 7 nucleotides agree with TRBD1. Germline trimming cut 4 bases from V and 2 bases from J; bases unmatched to any gene: 9. Germline CDR1 SGDLS, CDR2 YYNGEE. This CDR3 has 16 amino acids. CDR3 sequence: CASSPLRGGAGNTIYF. The CDR3 coding sequence is TGTGCCAGCAGCCCCCTGAGAGGGGGCGCTGGAAACACCATATATTTT.

Written as DNA, the CDR3 is TGCGCCAGCAGCTTGGAAGGGACAGGGAGGCGAGGCTACACCTTC. It is translated as CASSLEGTGRRGYTF. The V and J genes are TRBV5-1 and TRBJ1-2, with 9 bases matching TRBD1. Germline V gene data show CDR1 as SGHRS and CDR2 as YFSETQ. Trimming at V came to 0 bases and at J to 8 bases, leaving 8 bases not matched to a gene. The CDR3 covers 15 residues.

This clone was observed once. The gene calls are TRBV5-4 and TRBJ1-3; 8 positions agree with TRBD1. Per germline, CDR1 SGHNT and CDR2 YYREEE (reference sequence). CDR3 length: 16 amino acids. With 0 bases clipped from V and 2 bases from J, the junction kept 4 bases outside the gene matches. CDR3 bases: TGTGCCAGCAGCTTGGCCGGCAGGGGGCCTGGAAACACCATATATTTT. Its protein is CASSLAGRGPGNTIYF.

The chain employs TRBV11-3 and TRBJ1-1; D unresolved. The V gene lost 3 bases and the J gene lost 1 base, with 6 bases spanning the gap. CDR3 length: 13 amino acids. Germline CDR1 reads SGHNT; CDR2 reads YENEEA. CDR3 residues: CASSFSKNTEAFF. The CDR3 nucleotides are TGTGCCAGCAGCTTTTCTAAGAACACTGAAGCTTTCTTT.

This CDR3 is CASSSTGWGNQPQHF. CDR3 in DNA: TGTGCCAGCAGTTCCACAGGGTGGGGCAATCAGCCCCAGCATTTT. The gene calls are TRBV6-7 and TRBJ1-5; D possibly corresponds to TRBD1 (6 bases). TRBV6-7 is an open reading frame whose function is uncertain. This CDR3 region has 15 residues. V gave up 4 bases and J gave up 2 bases, with 12 bases separating them.

V gene TRBV5-1 combines with J gene TRBJ2-2; the D call may be TRBD1 or TRBD2 (5 bases each). This CDR3 comprises 15 residues. Germline V gene sequence: CDR1 SGHRS, CDR2 YFSETQ. Trimming left V 0 bases short and J 6 bases short, with 12 bases between. CDR3 coding DNA: TGCGCCAGCAGCTTGGATGGGACCACATCCGGGGAGCTGTTTTTT. This encodes CASSLDGTTSGELFF.

The J gene is TRBJ2-1, the V gene TRBV2; possibly TRBD1 for D (6 bases). The germline V and J ends were trimmed by 5 bases and 2 bases, with 13 bases remaining between them. The CDR3 spans 15 residues. Germline lookup yields CDR1 SNHLY and CDR2 FYNNEI. CDR3: CASSKAAGAYNEQFF. The CDR3 DNA reads as TGTGCCAGCAGTAAGGCGGCAGGGGCCTACAATGAGCAGTTCTTC.

This chain connects TRBV7-2 to TRBJ1-3, with unresolved D. Germline CDR1 SGHTA, CDR2 FQGNSA. Trimming removed 4 bases at V and 1 base at J, with 5 bases between. The CDR3 sequence is 13 residues long. CDR3 bases: TGTGCCAGCAGCTCAAAGTCTGGAAACACCATATATTTT. It is translated as CASSSKSGNTIYF.